Listed below are T cell receptor beta chains from one sample, sequenced in a study of shared clonotypes between healthy human individuals. The data were produced by immunoSEQ multiplex PCR, yet TCRdb's version contains in-frame clones alone and is incomplete. This table has a few million clones, 90% to 95% appearing once. Sequencing was done on a sample of naive CD4+ T cells from PBMCs. The receptors here all came from a man younger than 35 in good health. Some clones in this sample may be carry-over from other donors' samples. Each CDR3 is given with its conserved first and last residue. A D gene is named only where the DNA matches it firmly. Clone size appears in some rows only: once, few, many, or a class for an expanded clone.

>NA|TRBJ2-1|NA|TRBV5-6
TGTGCCAGCAGCTTGGAGGATGAGCAGTTCTTC
CASSLEDEQFF
>NA|TRBJ2-7|NA|TRBV6-5
TGTGCCAGCAGCCCTCGACTAGGCTACGAGCAGTACTTC
CASSPRLGYEQYF
>NA|TRBJ2-1|few|TRBV18
TGTGCCAGCTCACCACCAGGACTAGGGGGCAATGAGCAGTTCTTC
CASSPPGLGGNEQFF
>NA|TRBJ1-5|NA|TRBV4-1
TGCGCCAGCAGTCAAGATCTTGGGAGGGGAGCGTATAGCAATCAGCCCCAGCATTTT
CASSQDLGRGAYSNQPQHF
>NA|TRBJ1-2|NA|TRBV28
TGTGCCAGCGTAAAACAGGTTTTGTCCGGCGGCTACACCTTC
CASVKQVLSGGYTF
>TRBD1|TRBJ2-2|NA|TRBV5-4
TGTGCCAGCAGCTTGAGGACAGGTGGGACCGGGGAGCTGTTTTTT
CASSLRTGGTGELFF
>NA|TRBJ2-6|NA|TRBV4-1
TGCGCCAGCAGCCAAGTGTTCAGGGCCGGGGCCAACGTCCTGACTTTC
CASSQVFRAGANVLTF
>NA|TRBJ1-1|once|TRBV9
TGTGCCAGCAGCGCCCACCAGGGAGGGGGGACTGAAGCTTTCTTT
CASSAHQGGGTEAFF
>TRBD1|TRBJ2-7|once|TRBV15
TGTGCCACCAGCAGAATAGACAGGGAGAGTTACGAGCAGTACTTC
CATSRIDRESYEQYF
>TRBD2|TRBJ2-1|NA|TRBV5-1
TGCGCCAGCAGCTCGGGGACTAGCGGAGTCTACAATGAGCAGTTCTTC
CASSSGTSGVYNEQFF
>TRBD2|TRBJ2-3|NA|TRBV5-1
TGCGCCAGCACCGGGACTAGCGGGAGGGGATCCGATACGCAGTATTTT
CASTGTSGRGSDTQYF
>NA|TRBJ1-1|NA|TRBV7-9
TGTGCCAGCGAACAGGGTCGCGGCACTGAAGCTTTCTTT
CASEQGRGTEAFF
>NA|TRBJ1-5|few|TRBV28
TGTGCCAGCAGTTTCGGGGGAAGCAATCAGCCCCAGCATTTT
CASSFGGSNQPQHF
>TRBD2|TRBJ2-3|NA|TRBV2
TGTGCCAGCCGACTAGCGGGTTTTAGCACAGATACGCAGTATTTT
CASRLAGFSTDTQYF
>NA|TRBJ1-3|NA|TRBV7-2
TGTGCCAGCACCCAGCAGGCGAAGCCGGACACCATATATTTT
CASTQQAKPDTIYF
>NA|TRBJ1-3|NA|TRBV11-1
TGTGCCAGCAGCTTAGCGCGGGGAAACACCATATATTTT
CASSLARGNTIYF
>TRBD2|TRBJ2-7|NA|TRBV5-1
TGCGCCAGCAGCTTGGTGACTAGCTTGAGCTCCTACGAGCAGTACTTC
CASSLVTSLSSYEQYF
>NA|TRBJ1-1|NA|TRBV11-2
TGTGCCAGCAGAACGGGACTTATGAACACTGAAGCTTTCTTT
CASRTGLMNTEAFF
>TRBD2|TRBJ2-5|NA|TRBV6-6
TGTGCCAGCAGTTACTCGACACTAGCGGGAGAGACCCAGTACTTC
CASSYSTLAGETQYF
>NA|TRBJ2-7|NA|TRBV6-1
TGTGCCAGCAGTGAAGCGTCGTGGTCCTACGAGCAGTACTTC
CASSEASWSYEQYF
>TRBD1|TRBJ1-5|NA|TRBV6-6
TGTGCCAGCAGTCCCGGACAGGGAATCAATCAGCCCCAGCATTTT
CASSPGQGINQPQHF
>TRBD1|TRBJ2-1|NA|TRBV5-6
TGTGCCAGCAGCCTGGCAGGGGACAGCTTATTGGGGTTCTTC
CASSLAGDSLLGFF
>TRBD1|TRBJ1-1|NA|TRBV5-1
TGCGCCAGCAGCACCTCCTTTGGGCAGGGGGCTGAAGCTTTCTTT
CASSTSFGQGAEAFF
>NA|TRBJ1-5|NA|TRBV2
TGTGCCAGCAACTGGGGCAATCAGCCCCAGCATTTT
CASNWGNQPQHF
>TRBD1|TRBJ1-1|NA|TRBV6-6
TGTGCCAGCAGTTACGGGACAGGGGGTGAAGCTTTCTTT
CASSYGTGGEAFF